These 30 T cell receptor beta chains share one sample of origin, sequenced in a study of blood T cell repertoires in COVID-19. TCRdb's table, derived via immunoSEQ multiplex PCR, lists solely in-frame clones and lacks some. The table shows around 100,000 clones, with around 90% occurring only once. Sequenced input: peripheral blood. The receptors here all came from a man aged 80 or over with acute or convalescent COVID-19.

A single count supports this clone. This sequence joins TRBV6-6 and TRBJ2-5, with 11 nucleotides matching TRBD2. Looked up from germline, CDR1 is MNHNY and CDR2 is SVGAGI (reference sequence). This CDR3 is 15 amino acids long. J was trimmed by 4 bases and V by 2 bases; bases with no gene match: 3. For the CDR3, the DNA is TGTGCCAGCAGTTACGGTGGACTAGCGGGAGAGACCCAGTACTTC. Translation gives CASSYGGLAGETQYF.

The chain is built from TRBV10-1 and TRBJ1-2, with no clear D. Trimming took off 0 bases at V and 4 bases at J, with 6 bases between the two ends. This CDR3 contains 13 residues. From germline, CDR1 is WNHNN and CDR2 SYGVQD (reference sequence). This CDR3 reads CASSESSGYGYTF. The CDR3 DNA reads TGCGCCAGCAGTGAGTCTAGCGGCTATGGCTACACCTTC.

In this sample, this clone turned up a few times. This chain links TRBV19 with TRBJ2-1, with TRBD2 identical over 7 bases. Germline CDR1 reads LNHDA; CDR2 reads SQIVND (reference sequence). Trimming took 3 bases from V and 4 from J; bases not matched to a gene: 6. This CDR3 contains 15 residues. The CDR3 is CASSIGGGSYNEQFF. In nucleotides, the CDR3 is TGTGCCAGTAGTATCGGCGGGGGATCTTACAATGAGCAGTTCTTC. The full variable domain, in which reference TRBV19 and TRBJ2-1 provide the parts outside the CDR3, is DGGITQSPKYLFRKEGQNVTLSCEQNLNHDAMYWYRQDPGQGLRLIYYSQIVNDFQKGDIAEGYSVSREKKESFPLTVTSAQKNPTAFYLCASSIGGGSYNEQFFGPGTRLTVL.

V usage is TRBV7-2 and J usage is TRBJ2-3, with D maybe TRBD1 (7 bases). The CDR3 extends over 17 amino acids. The V end was cut by 2 bases, the J end by 3 bases, with 18 bases between. In germline, CDR1 is SGHTA, CDR2 FQGNSA. The CDR3 spells CASSLRQGGGRTDTQYF. The CDR3 nucleotides read TGTGCCAGCAGCTTACGACAGGGAGGAGGTCGGACAGATACGCAGTATTTT.

The chain is built from TRBV3-1 (or the pseudogene TRBV3-2) and TRBJ2-3, with a weak D call TRBD2 (5 bases). The CDR3 has 14 amino acids. Between the trimmed V and J ends, which lost 4 bases and 10 bases, there was a span of 18 bases. Germline loops: CDR1 LGHDT, CDR2 YNNKEL (reference sequence). The CDR3 nucleotides are TGTGCCAGCAGCCCTCGACTACCCTGCGACCCGCAGTATTTT. Residues: CASSPRLPCDPQYF.

This chain links TRBV19 with TRBJ1-5; TRBD1 is a possible D gene (6 bases). From germline, CDR1 is LNHDA and CDR2 SQIVND (reference sequence). V was pared by 5 bases and J by 1 base, with 12 bases between. This CDR3 has 15 amino acids. CDR3 in DNA: TGTGCCAGTAGTCGGGGACATTTCAGCAATCAGCCCCAGCATTTT. It is translated as CASSRGHFSNQPQHF.

The chain carries TRBV20-1 and TRBJ1-1; the match to TRBD1 covers 11 bases. Germline V lookup: CDR1 DFQATT, CDR2 SNEGSKA (reference sequence). This CDR3 is built from 17 residues. The V and J ends lost 3 bases and 7 bases, in that order; junction bases with no gene match: 16. CDR3 nucleotides: TGCAGTGCTAGTCTTACATCCGGGACAGGGGGGTTCGTTGAAGCTTTCTTT. It encodes CSASLTSGTGGFVEAFF.

The chain employs TRBV25-1 and TRBJ1-1, with D unclear. This CDR3 is 13 amino acids long. With 4 bases removed from V and 4 bases from J, the gap between germline ends came to 10 bases. The germline CDR1 and CDR2 sequences are MGHDK and SYGVNS. The CDR3 protein is CASSVAGSTEAFF. In DNA form, the CDR3 reads TGTGCCAGCAGTGTGGCCGGGAGCACTGAAGCTTTCTTT.

V gene TRBV9 combines with J gene TRBJ1-4, with D possibly being TRBD1 (5 bases). CDR3 length: 16 amino acids. The germline gives CDR1 SGDLS, CDR2 YYNGEE. V was trimmed by 0 bases and J by 4 bases, leaving 13 bases between them. CDR3 sequence reads: CASSVDGTWGNEKLFF. The CDR3 DNA reads as TGTGCCAGCAGCGTAGACGGGACTTGGGGTAATGAAAAACTGTTTTTT.

The J gene is TRBJ2-1, the V gene TRBV28; D possibly corresponds to TRBD2 (6 bases). The CDR3 loop spans 18 amino acids. Germline V gives CDR1 MDHEN, CDR2 SYDVKM. Deletions cut 3 bases from V and 0 bases from J, with 18 bases between. In DNA form, the CDR3 reads TGTGCCAGCAGTTTGTTCTCCCCTAGCGCAAGCTCCTACAATGAGCAGTTCTTC. Its protein product is CASSLFSPSASSYNEQFF.

This chain connects TRBV18 to TRBJ1-5; unclear D gene. This CDR3 has 15 amino acids. Germline V gene sequence: CDR1 KGHSH, CDR2 LQKENI. V lost 6 bases, J lost 4 bases, and 16 bases lay in between. CDR3 sequence (DNA): TGTGCCAGCTCTCGCGGGCAGTCTGGTAATCAGCCCCAGCATTTT. This translates into CASSRGQSGNQPQHF.

V is TRBV6-1 and J is TRBJ2-1, with 9 bases aligning to TRBD1. The CDR3 runs 16 residues. After removal of 3 bases from V and 6 bases from J, the junction contained 9 bases not matched to a gene. Germline V CDR1 and CDR2: MNHNS, SASEGT. The CDR3 sequence: CASSDSGTGRANEQFF. For the CDR3, the DNA is TGTGCCAGCAGTGATTCGGGGACAGGGAGGGCCAATGAGCAGTTCTTC.

This chain links TRBV27 with TRBJ2-1; 8 nucleotides align to TRBD1. V lost 2 bases, J lost 10 bases, and 7 bases stayed unmatched. Germline V gene lookup returns CDR1 MNHEY and CDR2 SMNVEV (reference sequence). This CDR3 region has 14 residues. CDR3 in amino acids: CASSLRTGSREQFF. CDR3 in DNA: TGTGCCAGCAGTTTAAGGACAGGGTCCCGGGAGCAGTTCTTC.

V gene TRBV5-6 combines with J gene TRBJ1-1; D is perhaps TRBD1 (5 bases). Germline V gene sequence: CDR1 SGHDT, CDR2 YYEEEE. CDR3 length equals 15 residues. Trimming cost V 2 bases and J 0 bases, with 11 bases left between them. The CDR3 protein is CASSLPGTLNTEAFF. The CDR3 DNA reads as TGTGCCAGCAGCTTACCGGGGACTTTGAACACTGAAGCTTTCTTT.

The chain has TRBV7-8 and TRBJ1-2; 7 bases are shared with TRBD1. The J segment lost 4 bases and the V segment lost 0 bases, leaving 5 bases of the junction unmatched. This CDR3 contains 15 residues. Germline-derived CDR1 and CDR2 are SGHVS and FQNEAQ. The chain's CDR3 is CASSLAPGGGYGYTF. In nucleotides, the CDR3 is TGTGCCAGCAGCTTAGCCCCAGGGGGAGGCTATGGCTACACCTTC.

This clone appeared once. CDR3 nucleotide sequence: TGTGCCAGCAGCACAAGGAGTGGTGCTGCTGGCTACACCTTC. Its translation is CASSTRSGAAGYTF. The rearrangement joins TRBV7-2 to TRBJ1-2; the D is unclear. The V gene lost 5 bases and the J gene lost 7 bases, with 17 bases spanning the gap. Germline CDR1 reads SGHTA; CDR2 reads FQGNSA. This CDR3 has 14 amino acids.

This rearrangement joins TRBV7-3 to TRBJ2-3; possible D gene TRBD1, 5 bases. The CDR3 covers 13 residues. CDR1 and CDR2 from the germline V gene are SGHTA and FQGTGA. V was pared by 3 bases and J by 6 bases, with 10 bases between. CDR3 DNA sequence: TGTGCCAGCAGCTTGGGGCGGCTGGATACGCAGTATTTT. This encodes CASSLGRLDTQYF.

Turning to this clone: The same CDR3 is also encoded by other DNA sequences in this sample. The chain links TRBV7-3 to TRBJ2-3; 10 bases match TRBD2. Germline V CDR1 and CDR2: SGHTA, FQGTGA. The V gene end was trimmed by 1 base and the J gene end by 3 bases; junction bases not matched to a gene: 16. This CDR3 is 20 amino acids long. The CDR3 sequence: CASSLNPASGRGVGTDTQYF. CDR3 in DNA: TGTGCCAGCAGCTTAAACCCAGCTAGCGGGAGAGGAGTTGGTACAGATACGCAGTATTTT.

The chain joins TRBV2 to TRBJ2-7; TRBD2 aligns across 7 bases. Germline assignment: CDR1 SNHLY and CDR2 FYNNEI. Unmatched junction bases numbered 2, after V lost 6 bases and J lost 3 bases. The CDR3 is made up of 12 amino acids. The CDR3 nucleotides are TGTGCCAGCAGGGCGGGAGACTACGAGCAGTACTTC. This gives the protein CASRAGDYEQYF.

V and J are TRBV12-2 and TRBJ2-1; the table's D call, TRBD2, has no DNA check behind it. TRBV12-2 is recorded as a pseudogene. The CDR3 is 16 residues long. The CDR3 DNA sequence: TGTGCAAGTCGCTCCCGGAGGCTAGCGGGAGCGGATGAGCAGTTCTTC. The encoded protein is CASRSRRLAGADEQFF.

This sequence joins TRBV7-9 and TRBJ2-3; D is possibly TRBD2 (7 bases). The length of the CDR3 is 15 residues. Germline V gene sequence: CDR1 SEHNR, CDR2 FQNEAQ (reference sequence). The V and J ends lost 6 bases and 4 bases respectively, with 17 bases between them. The CDR3 nucleotides read TGTGCCAGCAGTCCATTCAGGGAGGGGGCAGATACGCAGTATTTT. Translating it yields CASSPFREGADTQYF.

This chain connects TRBV7-2 to TRBJ1-2, with D unclear. The germline V and J ends were trimmed by 0 bases and 2 bases, with 10 bases remaining between them. This CDR3 comprises 15 residues. Looked up from germline, CDR1 is SGHTA and CDR2 is FQGNSA. CDR3 in amino acids: CASSLAPGWNYGYTF. The CDR3 DNA reads TGTGCCAGCAGCTTAGCGCCAGGATGGAACTATGGCTACACCTTC. Complete variable domain (other parts from reference TRBV7-2 and TRBJ1-2): GAGVSQSPSNKVTEKGKDVELRCDPISGHTALYWYRQSLGQGLEFLIYFQGNSAPDKSGLPSDRFSAERTGGSVSTLTIQRTQQEDSAVYLCASSLAPGWNYGYTFGSGTRLTVV.

This chain connects TRBV6-2 or TRBV6-3 to TRBJ1-2; D is ambiguous. V dropped 2 bases and J dropped 11 bases, with 18 bases sitting between them. This CDR3 comprises 14 residues. CDR1 and CDR2 from the germline V gene are MNHEY and SVGEGT. The CDR3 coding sequence is TGTGCCAGCAGTTACCTGGGTCTGGGGAGACGTTACACCTTC. It is translated as CASSYLGLGRRYTF.

This chain joins TRBV6-1 and TRBJ1-2; a weak D match, TRBD1 (5 bases). Trimming took off 2 bases at V and 3 bases at J, with 7 bases between the two ends. The CDR3 is 13 amino acids. Germline V gene lookup returns CDR1 MNHNS and CDR2 SASEGT. In DNA form, the CDR3 reads TGTGCCAGCAGTGAATCCAGGGACTATGGCTACACCTTC. As protein: CASSESRDYGYTF.

The CDR3 region has the DNA TGTGCCAGCAGCCTAGGGATAGGGGGCAGAGGCACAGATACGCAGTATTTT. It is translated as CASSLGIGGRGTDTQYF. The J gene is TRBJ2-3, the V gene TRBV5-5; TRBD1 aligns across 7 bases. The CDR3 length is 17 residues. V dropped 4 bases and J dropped 1; count of bases not matched to a gene: 12. The germline V gene encodes CDR1 SGHKS and CDR2 YYEKEE (reference sequence).

In this sample, this clone turned up once. The chain uses TRBV7-9 and TRBJ2-7; D unresolved. The CDR3 has 14 amino acids. CDR1 and CDR2 (germline): SEHNR, FQNEAQ (reference sequence). Between the trimmed V and J ends, which lost 8 bases and 2 bases, there was a span of 16 bases. The CDR3 bases are TGTGCCAGCCCGCGCCCTTTACCCCCCTACGAGCAGTACTTC. Its protein product is CASPRPLPPYEQYF.

This chain uses TRBV30 with TRBJ2-7, with TRBD1 matching 9 bases. Looked up from germline, CDR1 is GTSNPN and CDR2 is SVGIG (reference sequence). This CDR3 is 15 amino acids long. J lost 3 bases, V lost 2 bases, and 8 bases had no gene match. The CDR3 loop reads CAWSLTGGAVYEQYF. In DNA, the CDR3 is TGTGCCTGGAGTCTCACAGGGGGCGCGGTCTACGAGCAGTACTTC.

This clone is categorized as large (0.1 to 1%). The rearrangement joins TRBV6-1 to TRBJ2-1; D is unclear. This CDR3 comprises 13 residues. CDR1 MNHNS and CDR2 SASEGT come from the germline V gene. Trimming shortened V by 2 bases and J by 3 bases, and 5 bases separated the two germline ends. The CDR3 DNA reads TGTGCCAGCAGTGAATACAACTACAATGAGCAGTTCTTC. It codes for CASSEYNYNEQFF.

The V and J genes are TRBV11-3 and TRBJ2-7; possibly TRBD1 for D (5 bases). There are 13 residues in the CDR3. V lost 1 base, J lost 7 bases, and 11 bases lay in between. From germline, CDR1 is SGHNT and CDR2 YENEEA. CDR3 sequence reads: CASSLGQNGEQYF. The CDR3 region has the DNA TGTGCCAGCAGCTTAGGACAGAATGGGGAGCAGTACTTC.

The CDR3 region is CASSPRSGGTYEQYF. CDR3 in DNA: TGTGCCAGCAGCCCCCGTTCGGGGGGCACCTACGAGCAGTACTTC. The chain uses TRBV3-1 (or the pseudogene TRBV3-2) and TRBJ2-7, with D possibly TRBD2 on 7 matching bases. Trimming stripped 4 bases from V and 2 bases from J, with 15 bases between. CDR1 and CDR2 from the germline V gene are LGHDT and YNNKEL (reference sequence). The CDR3 is 15 residues long.